The T cell receptor beta chain under discussion was sequenced for a study of shared clonotypes between healthy human individuals. V lost 1 base to trimming and J lost 0 bases, with 10 bases between them. Germline V lookup: CDR1 SGHDT, CDR2 YYEEEE. The CDR3 is made up of 15 amino acids. This table comes from immunoSEQ multiplex PCR, and its TCRdb copy is limited to in-frame clones, with some not included. In the table there are millions of clones, around 90% of which are singletons. The sequence was obtained from a man aged 18 to 29 in good health. The sequenced sample consisted of naive CD4+ T cells sorted from blood. The subset was: CD45RA+ positively selected. The V gene is TRBV5-6, the J gene TRBJ1-2; no clear D gene. The CDR3 DNA reads TGTGCCAGCAGCTTGTTAGCCGAGCCTAACTATGGCTACACCTTC. This encodes CASSLLAEPNYGYTF.